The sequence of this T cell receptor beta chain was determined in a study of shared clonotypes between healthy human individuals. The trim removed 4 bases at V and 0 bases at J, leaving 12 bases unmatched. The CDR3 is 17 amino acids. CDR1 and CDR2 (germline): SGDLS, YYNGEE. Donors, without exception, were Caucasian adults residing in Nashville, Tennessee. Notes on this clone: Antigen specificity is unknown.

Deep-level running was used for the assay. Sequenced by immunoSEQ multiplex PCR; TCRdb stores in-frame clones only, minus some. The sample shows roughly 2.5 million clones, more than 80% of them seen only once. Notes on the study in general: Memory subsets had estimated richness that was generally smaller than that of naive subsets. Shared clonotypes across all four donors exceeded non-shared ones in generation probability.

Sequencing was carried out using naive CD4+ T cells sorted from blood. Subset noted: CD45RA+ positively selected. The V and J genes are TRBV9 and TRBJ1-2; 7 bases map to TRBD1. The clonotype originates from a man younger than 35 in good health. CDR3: CASSPSATGLTNYGYTF. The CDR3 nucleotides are TGTGCCAGCAGCCCATCCGCGACAGGGCTTACTAACTATGGCTACACCTTC.